This TCR beta chain was recovered during a study of T-cell memory formation after mild COVID-19. Regarding the study as a whole: Whereas later expanders leaned CD4+, clones contracting day 15 to 85 showed a balanced CD4/CD8 makeup.

TCRdb re-analysed the 5' RACE reads in MiXCR, keeping a single row per CDR3 protein. Of 400,000 to 500,000 distinct CDR3 sequences listed, 15% to 25% are singletons. On this clonotype: The antigen is undetermined.

V lost 6 bases and J 0 bases, leaving 8 bases between the germline ends. This CDR3 contains 13 residues. The genes are TRBV12-3 or TRBV12-4 and TRBJ1-2, with D possibly TRBD1 on 5 matching bases. Sequenced: PBMCs or a T cell subset sorted from them (not recorded which). This clonotype was obtained from an adult woman who had mild COVID-19 (a few samples of this study predate the infection). Cell type and time point are not known. CDR3 region: CASRKTANYGYTF. The DNA for the CDR3 is TGTGCCAGCAGAAAGACAGCTAACTATGGCTACACCTTC.